This T cell receptor (beta chain) was found in a study of chemoradiotherapy in HPV16-positive cancers (dated by TCRdb to about 2022). Turning to the overall study: Candidate HPV-specific T-cell clones and common TCR motifs were defined through functional T-cell assays on cells from a couple of HPV16-positive patients. The candidate HPV-specific TCRs and motifs were then tracked in TCR repertoires from roughly 86 patients with HPV-related cancers. Whether T-cell immunity against the HPV oncoproteins E6 and E7 changes during chemoradiotherapy and whether survival is affected by this immunity were examined in the study. On the study overall, not on this receptor specifically: The functional definition of HPV-specific T cells came from only a couple of HPV16-positive patients, and the survival association was reported for HPV16-positive patients. Expansion of candidate HPV-specific clones and E7-related TCR motifs was observed in the tumor microenvironment during treatment, whereas no such expansion was observed for non-HPV-specific T cells. In HPV16-positive patients, expansion of HPV-responsive T cells during chemoradiotherapy was found to be associated with improved recurrence-free survival.

The CDR3 goes from the cysteine to the phenylalanine over 16 residues. Of the read, only the CDR3 DNA is kept; its 48 bases are in frame from base 1. Here V drops 0 bases and J drops 9 bases, and the junction holds 11 bases not matched to any gene. CDR1 and CDR2, per the germline V gene (reference sequence), are GTSNPN and SVGIG. Receptor libraries were prepared by the immunoSEQ multiplex PCR assay. What TCRdb holds here is the immuneACCESS table cut down to in-frame rearrangements. Part of the clones is not present; checked against another copy, under half of the missing clones reflect an unresolved V gene, and the others are unexplained. The sample profile shows 12,000 or so clones; more than 75% of them were found once. The leading ten clones occupy roughly 2.4% of the sample. Repertoires were sampled repeatedly over the course of chemoradiotherapy, so clonal expansion could be followed in the tumor microenvironment.

Of note for this clone: Its antigen is currently not known. Per-base qualities were not stored, and no clone one base away is much larger.

The rearranged segments are TRBV30 and TRBJ1-6, and 7 junction bases match TRBD1. The sequencing used blood, collected from a patient who underwent chemoradiotherapy. This clonotype was obtained from a human donor with HPV-associated anogenital cancer. Here is the DNA: TGTGCCTGGAGTGTCGACGGAGGCTCAGGGGGTTCACCCCTCCACTTT. It encodes CAWSVDGGSGGSPLHF.